The entry below describes one TCR beta chain. This CDR3 is built from 15 residues. In germline, CDR1 is MGHDK, CDR2 SYGVNS. The V end lost 3 bases, the J end lost 5 bases, and 17 bases lay between the germline ends. In the authors' workflow: Reference gene primer amplification gave estimated nucleated cell counts. The repertoire was sequenced with immunoSEQ multiplex PCR; TCRdb's copy has only in-frame clones and lacks some. V and J calls plus clone size are reproduced from that table; the DNA served to infer D and trimming. The sample has some 330,000 clones, around 83% seen once. The sample is drawn from a study of blood T cell repertoires in COVID-19.

Sequences were obtained from PBMCs or T cells enriched from blood (not recorded which). The J gene is TRBJ2-7, the V gene TRBV25-1, with D possibly TRBD2 on 6 matching bases. This receptor was identified in a woman between 45 and 60 years old who had recovered from COVID-19. CDR3 in amino acids: CASSEEGGMIDEQYF. CDR3 DNA: TGTGCCAGCAGTGAGGAGGGAGGTATGATTGACGAGCAGTACTTC.